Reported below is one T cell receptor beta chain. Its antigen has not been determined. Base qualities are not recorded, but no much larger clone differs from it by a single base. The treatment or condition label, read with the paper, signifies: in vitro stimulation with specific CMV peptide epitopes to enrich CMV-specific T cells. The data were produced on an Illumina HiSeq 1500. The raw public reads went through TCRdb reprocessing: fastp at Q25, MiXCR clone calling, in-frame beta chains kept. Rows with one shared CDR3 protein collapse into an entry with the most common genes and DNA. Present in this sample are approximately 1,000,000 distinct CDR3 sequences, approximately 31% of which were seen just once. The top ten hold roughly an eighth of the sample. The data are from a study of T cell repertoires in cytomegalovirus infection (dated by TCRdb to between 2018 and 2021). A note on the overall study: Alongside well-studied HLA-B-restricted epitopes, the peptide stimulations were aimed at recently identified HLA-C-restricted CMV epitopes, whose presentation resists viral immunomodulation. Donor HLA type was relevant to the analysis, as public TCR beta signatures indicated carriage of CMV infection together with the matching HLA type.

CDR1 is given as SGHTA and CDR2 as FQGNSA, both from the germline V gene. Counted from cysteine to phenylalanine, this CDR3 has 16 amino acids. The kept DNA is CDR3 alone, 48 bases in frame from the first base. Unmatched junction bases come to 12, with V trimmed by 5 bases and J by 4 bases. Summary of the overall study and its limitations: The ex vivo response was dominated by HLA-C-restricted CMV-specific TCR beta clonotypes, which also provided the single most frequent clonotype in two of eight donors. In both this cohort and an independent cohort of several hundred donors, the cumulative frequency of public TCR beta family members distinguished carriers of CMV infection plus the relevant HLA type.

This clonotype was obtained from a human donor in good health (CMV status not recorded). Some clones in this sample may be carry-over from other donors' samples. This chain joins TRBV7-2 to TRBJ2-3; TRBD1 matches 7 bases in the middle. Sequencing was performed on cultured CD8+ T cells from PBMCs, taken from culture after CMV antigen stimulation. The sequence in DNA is TGTGCCAGCAGCGCCGACAGGGTCGGTATTGCAGATACGCAGTATTTT. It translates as CASSADRVGIADTQYF. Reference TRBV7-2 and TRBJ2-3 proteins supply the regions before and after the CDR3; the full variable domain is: GAGVSQSPSNKVTEKGKDVELRCDPISGHTALYWYRQSLGQGLEFLIYFQGNSAPDKSGLPSDRFSAERTGGSVSTLTIQRTQQEDSAVYLCASSADRVGIADTQYFGPGTRLTVL.